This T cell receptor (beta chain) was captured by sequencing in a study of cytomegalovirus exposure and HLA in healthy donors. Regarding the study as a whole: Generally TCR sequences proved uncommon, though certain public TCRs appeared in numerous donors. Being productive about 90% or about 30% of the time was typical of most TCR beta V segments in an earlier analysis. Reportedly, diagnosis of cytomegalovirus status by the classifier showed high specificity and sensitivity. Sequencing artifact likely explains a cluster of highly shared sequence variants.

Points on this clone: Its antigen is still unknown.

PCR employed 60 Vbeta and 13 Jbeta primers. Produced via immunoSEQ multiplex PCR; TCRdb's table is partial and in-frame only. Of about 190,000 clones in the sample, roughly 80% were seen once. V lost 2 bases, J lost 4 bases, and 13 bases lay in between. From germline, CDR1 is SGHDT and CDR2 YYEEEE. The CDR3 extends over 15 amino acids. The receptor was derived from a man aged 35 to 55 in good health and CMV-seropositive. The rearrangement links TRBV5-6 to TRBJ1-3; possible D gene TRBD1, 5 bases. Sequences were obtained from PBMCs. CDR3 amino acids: CASSFSGGYGNTIYF. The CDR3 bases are TGTGCCAGCAGCTTTAGCGGGGGTTACGGAAACACCATATATTTT.